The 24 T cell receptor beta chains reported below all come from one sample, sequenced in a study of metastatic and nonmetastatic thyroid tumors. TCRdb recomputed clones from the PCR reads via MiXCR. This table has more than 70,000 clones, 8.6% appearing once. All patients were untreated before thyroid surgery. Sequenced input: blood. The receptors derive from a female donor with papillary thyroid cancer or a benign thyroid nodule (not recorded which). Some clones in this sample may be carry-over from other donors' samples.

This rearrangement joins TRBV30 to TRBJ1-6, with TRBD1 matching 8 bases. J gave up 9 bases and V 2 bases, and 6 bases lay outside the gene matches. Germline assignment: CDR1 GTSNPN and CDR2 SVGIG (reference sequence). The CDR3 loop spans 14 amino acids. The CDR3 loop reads CAWSMRDRISPLHF. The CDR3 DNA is TGTGCCTGGAGTATGCGGGACAGGATTTCACCCCTCCACTTT.

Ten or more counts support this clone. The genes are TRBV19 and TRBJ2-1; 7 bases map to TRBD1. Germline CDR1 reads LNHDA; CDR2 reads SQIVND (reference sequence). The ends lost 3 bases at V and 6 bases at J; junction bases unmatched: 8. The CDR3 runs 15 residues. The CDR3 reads CASSMRGHRSNEQFF. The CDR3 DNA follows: TGTGCCAGTAGTATGAGGGGGCACAGGAGCAATGAGCAGTTCTTC.

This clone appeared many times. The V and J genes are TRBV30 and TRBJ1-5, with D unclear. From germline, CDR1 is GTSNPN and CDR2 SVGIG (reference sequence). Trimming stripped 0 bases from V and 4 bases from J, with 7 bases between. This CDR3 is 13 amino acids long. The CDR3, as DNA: TGTGCCTGGAGTGTACTGTGGAATCAGCCCCAGCATTTT. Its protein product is CAWSVLWNQPQHF.

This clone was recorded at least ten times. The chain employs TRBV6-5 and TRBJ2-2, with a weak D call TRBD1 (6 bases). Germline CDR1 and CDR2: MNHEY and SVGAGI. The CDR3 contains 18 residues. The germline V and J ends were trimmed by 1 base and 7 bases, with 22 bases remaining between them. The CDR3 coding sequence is TGTGCCAGCAGTTACTTGGGGGCGCATTTCTCGCGTGGCGGGGAGCTGTTTTTT. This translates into CASSYLGAHFSRGGELFF.

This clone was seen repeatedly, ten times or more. The CDR3 nucleotides read TGCAGTGCTAGGTTTCCCCCGAAAAAACTGTTTTTT. Translation gives CSARFPPKKLFF. This chain links TRBV20-1 with TRBJ1-4; D is ambiguous. CDR1 is DFQATT, CDR2 SNEGSKA, per germline (reference sequence). The CDR3 runs 12 residues. Deletions cut 3 bases from V and 9 bases from J, with 11 bases between.

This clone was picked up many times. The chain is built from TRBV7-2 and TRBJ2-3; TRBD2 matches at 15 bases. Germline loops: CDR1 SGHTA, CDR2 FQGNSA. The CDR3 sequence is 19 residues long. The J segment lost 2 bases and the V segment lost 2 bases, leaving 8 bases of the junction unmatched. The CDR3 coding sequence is TGTGCCAGCAGCTTACAAGCGGGACTAGCGGGGGGAAACACAGATACGCAGTATTTT. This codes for CASSLQAGLAGGNTDTQYF.

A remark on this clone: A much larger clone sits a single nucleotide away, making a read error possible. CDR3 residues: CASTFDRDSNQPQHF. CDR3 in DNA: TGTGCCAGCACATTCGACAGGGATAGCAATCAGCCCCAGCATTTT. V usage is TRBV6-1 and J usage is TRBJ1-5, with 7 bases that match TRBD1. The CDR3 consists of 15 residues. V gave up 7 bases and J gave up 0 bases; unmatched junction bases: 6. Germline V gives CDR1 MNHNS, CDR2 SASEGT.

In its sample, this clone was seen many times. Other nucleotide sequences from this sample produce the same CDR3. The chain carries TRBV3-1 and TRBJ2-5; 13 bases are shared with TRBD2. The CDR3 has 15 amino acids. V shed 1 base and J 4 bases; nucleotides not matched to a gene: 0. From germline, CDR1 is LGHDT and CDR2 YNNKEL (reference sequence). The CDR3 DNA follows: TGTGCCAGCAGCCAAGGACTAGCGGGGGGAGAGACCCAGTACTTC. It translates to CASSQGLAGGETQYF.

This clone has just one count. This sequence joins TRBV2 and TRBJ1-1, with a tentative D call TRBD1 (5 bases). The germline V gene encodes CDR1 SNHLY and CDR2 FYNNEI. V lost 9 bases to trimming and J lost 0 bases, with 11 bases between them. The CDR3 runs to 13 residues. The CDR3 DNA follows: TGTGCCAGTTGGGGACGTATGAACACTGAAGCTTTCTTT. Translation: CASWGRMNTEAFF.

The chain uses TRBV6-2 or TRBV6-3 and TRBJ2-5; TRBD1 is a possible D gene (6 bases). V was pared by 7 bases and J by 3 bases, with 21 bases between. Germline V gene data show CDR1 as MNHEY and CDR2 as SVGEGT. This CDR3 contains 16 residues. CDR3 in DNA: TGTGCCAGCAAGAACCGCAGGGGTCCCCCTAAAGAGACCCAGTACTTC. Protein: CASKNRRGPPKETQYF.

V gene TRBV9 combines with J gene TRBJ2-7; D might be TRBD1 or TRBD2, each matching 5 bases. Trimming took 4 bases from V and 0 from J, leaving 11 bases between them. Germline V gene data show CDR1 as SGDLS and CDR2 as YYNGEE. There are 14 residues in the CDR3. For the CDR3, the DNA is TGTGCCAGCAGCCCCTTGAGGGGCTCCTACGAGCAGTACTTC. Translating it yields CASSPLRGSYEQYF.

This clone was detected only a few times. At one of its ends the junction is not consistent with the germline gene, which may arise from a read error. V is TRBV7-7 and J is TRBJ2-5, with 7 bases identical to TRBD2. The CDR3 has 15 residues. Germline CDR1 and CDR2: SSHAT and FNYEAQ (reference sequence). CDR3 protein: CASILGVGRVETQYF. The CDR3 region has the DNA TGTGCCAGCATCTTAGGGGTGGGGAGGGTTGAGACCCAGTACTTC. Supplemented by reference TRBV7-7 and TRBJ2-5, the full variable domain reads GAGVSQSPRYKVTKRGQDVTLRCDPISSHATLYWYQQALGQGPEFLTYFNYEAQPDKSGLPSDRFSAERPEGSISTLTIQRTEQRDSAMYRCASILGVGRVETQYFGPGTRLLVL.

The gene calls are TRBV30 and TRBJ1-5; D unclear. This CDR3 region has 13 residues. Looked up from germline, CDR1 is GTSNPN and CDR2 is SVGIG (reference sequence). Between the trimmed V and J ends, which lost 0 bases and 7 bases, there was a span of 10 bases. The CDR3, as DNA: TGTGCCTGGAGTGTAGAGCACAGCCAGCCCCAGCATTTT. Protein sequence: CAWSVEHSQPQHF.

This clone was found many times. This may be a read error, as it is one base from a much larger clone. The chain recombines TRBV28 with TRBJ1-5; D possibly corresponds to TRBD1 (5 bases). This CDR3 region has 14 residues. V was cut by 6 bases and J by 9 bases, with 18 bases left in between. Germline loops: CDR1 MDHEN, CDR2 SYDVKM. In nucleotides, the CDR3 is TGTGCCAGCAGGGCGGGGGGTGGCCATCGGCCCCAGCATTTT. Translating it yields CASRAGGGHRPQHF.

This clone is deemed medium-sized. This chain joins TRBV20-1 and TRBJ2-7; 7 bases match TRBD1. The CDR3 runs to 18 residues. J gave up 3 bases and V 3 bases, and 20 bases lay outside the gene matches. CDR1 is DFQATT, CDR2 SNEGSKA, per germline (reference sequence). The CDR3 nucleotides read TGCAGTGCTAGTCTCATCGTGGGCGCCGGGACAGAGAACTACGAGCAGTACTTC. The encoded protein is CSASLIVGAGTENYEQYF.

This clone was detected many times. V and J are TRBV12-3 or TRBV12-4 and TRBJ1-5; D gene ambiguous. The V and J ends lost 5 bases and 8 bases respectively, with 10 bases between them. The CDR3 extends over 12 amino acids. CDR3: CASSPIGEPQHF. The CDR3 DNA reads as TGTGCCAGCAGTCCGATCGGTGAGCCCCAGCATTTT.

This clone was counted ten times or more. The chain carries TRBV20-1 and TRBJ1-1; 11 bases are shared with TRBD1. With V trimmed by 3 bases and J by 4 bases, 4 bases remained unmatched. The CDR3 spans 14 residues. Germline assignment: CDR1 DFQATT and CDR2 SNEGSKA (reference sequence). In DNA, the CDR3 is TGCAGTGCTAGCGGACAGGGGGCGGGCACTGAAGCTTTCTTT. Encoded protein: CSASGQGAGTEAFF.

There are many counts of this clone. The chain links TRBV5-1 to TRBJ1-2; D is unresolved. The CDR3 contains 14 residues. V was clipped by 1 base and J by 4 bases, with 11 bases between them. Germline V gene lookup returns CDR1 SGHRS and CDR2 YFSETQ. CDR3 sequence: CASSLTGRLYGYTF. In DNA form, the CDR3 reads TGCGCCAGCAGCTTGACCGGCAGACTCTATGGCTACACCTTC.

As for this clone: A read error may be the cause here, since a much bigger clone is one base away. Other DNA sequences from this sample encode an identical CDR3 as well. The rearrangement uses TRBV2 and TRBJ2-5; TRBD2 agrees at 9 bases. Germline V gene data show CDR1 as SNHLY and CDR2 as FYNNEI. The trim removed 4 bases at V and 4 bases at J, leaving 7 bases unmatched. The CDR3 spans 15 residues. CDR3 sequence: CASSVASGGTETQYF. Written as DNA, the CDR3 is TGTGCCAGCAGTGTGGCCAGCGGGGGGACAGAGACCCAGTACTTC.

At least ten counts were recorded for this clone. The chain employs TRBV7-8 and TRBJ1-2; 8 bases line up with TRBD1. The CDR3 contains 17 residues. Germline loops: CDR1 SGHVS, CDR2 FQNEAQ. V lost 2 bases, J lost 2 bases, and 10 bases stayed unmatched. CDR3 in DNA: TGTGCCAGCAGCTTAAGCCAATCAGGGGGCAGGAACTATGGCTACACCTTC. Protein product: CASSLSQSGGRNYGYTF.

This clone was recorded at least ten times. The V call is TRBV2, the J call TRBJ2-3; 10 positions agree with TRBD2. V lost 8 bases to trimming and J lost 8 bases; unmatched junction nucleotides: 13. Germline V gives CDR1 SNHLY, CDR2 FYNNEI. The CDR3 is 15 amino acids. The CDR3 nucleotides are TGTGCCAGCGGCGGGGGGAGCGGGGGGGCTGGTACGCAGTATTTT. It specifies CASGGGSGGAGTQYF.

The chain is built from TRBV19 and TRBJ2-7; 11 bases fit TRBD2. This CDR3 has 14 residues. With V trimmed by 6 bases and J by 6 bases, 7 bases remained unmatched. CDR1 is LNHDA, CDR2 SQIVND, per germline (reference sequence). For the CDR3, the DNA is TGTGCCAGTAGGGAACTAGCGGGAGCGGTCGAGCAGTACTTC. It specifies CASRELAGAVEQYF.

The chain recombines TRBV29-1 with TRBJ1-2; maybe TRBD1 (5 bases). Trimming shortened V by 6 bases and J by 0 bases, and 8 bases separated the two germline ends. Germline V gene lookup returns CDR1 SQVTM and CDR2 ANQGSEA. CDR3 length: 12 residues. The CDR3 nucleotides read TGCAGCGTGGGGGACTCTAACTATGGCTACACCTTC. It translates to CSVGDSNYGYTF.

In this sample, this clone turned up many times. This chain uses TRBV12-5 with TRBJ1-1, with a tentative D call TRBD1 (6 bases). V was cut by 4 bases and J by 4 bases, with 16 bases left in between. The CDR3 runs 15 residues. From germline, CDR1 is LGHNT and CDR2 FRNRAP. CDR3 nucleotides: TGTGCTAGTGGTTCGCCGGGACACCTGAGCACTGAAGCTTTCTTT. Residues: CASGSPGHLSTEAFF.